These 9 T cell receptor beta chains share one sample of origin, sequenced in a study of blood T cells in healthy people across ages. A sample-barcoded 5' primer and a J-beta primer mix were used in a second PCR of roughly 7 to 11 cycles. One entry per CDR3 protein results from TCRdb running MiXCR on the 5' RACE reads. The top ten clones hold 23% of a sample with around 1,900,000 distinct CDR3 sequences, about two fifths of them seen once. Sequencing input: blood. The receptors here all came from a human donor in good health.

The chain joins TRBV12-3 or TRBV12-4 to TRBJ2-7; D unclear. Trimming removed 7 bases from V and 5 bases from J, with 21 bases in between. The CDR3 spans 15 residues. As DNA, the CDR3 is TGTGCCAGCACTCCCCAAGGCTGGTTGTGGGACGAGCAGTACTTC. Protein sequence: CASTPQGWLWDEQYF.

This clonotype was seen a few times. V usage is TRBV7-2 and J usage is TRBJ2-1; 13 nucleotides agree with TRBD2. There are 14 residues in the CDR3. V lost 1 base and J lost 12; bases outside the gene matches: 3. CDR1 is SGHTA, CDR2 FQGNSA, per germline. The CDR3 sequence is CASSLGTSGGGQFF. The CDR3 nucleotides read TGTGCCAGCAGCTTAGGGACTAGCGGGGGAGGGCAGTTCTTC.

The chain couples TRBV11-3 to TRBJ2-5, with 7 bases fitting TRBD2. Germline V gene lookup returns CDR1 SGHNT and CDR2 YENEEA. The CDR3 has 19 residues. The junction had 20 bases not matched to a gene; V was cut back by 5 bases and J by 2 bases. The CDR3 is CASSPGSGARGLLQETQYF. CDR3 coding DNA: TGTGCCAGCAGCCCAGGTAGTGGGGCTCGGGGACTATTACAAGAGACCCAGTACTTC.

J is TRBJ2-3 and V is TRBV15, with TRBD2 matching over 10 bases. The ends lost 5 bases at V and 5 bases at J; junction bases unmatched: 10. The CDR3 consists of 16 residues. Germline V CDR1 and CDR2: LNHNV, YYDKDF (reference sequence). CDR3 in amino acids: CATSLSGGALGDTQYF. The CDR3 DNA reads TGTGCCACCAGCCTGAGCGGGGGGGCCCTCGGAGATACGCAGTATTTT.

This clonotype was picked up a small number of times. This rearrangement joins TRBV10-3 to TRBJ1-2, with a weak D call TRBD1 (5 bases). The germline V gene has CDR1 ENHRY and CDR2 SYGVKD. The length of the CDR3 is 14 residues. V lost 7 bases and J lost 8, with 20 bases in between. The CDR3 DNA follows: TGTGCCATCACCGAACATCGGGACCGCTGGGGCTACACCTTC. Amino acid sequence: CAITEHRDRWGYTF.

In nucleotides, the CDR3 is TGTGCCAGCAGCTTAGCCCCGTCTACTGATCCGACAGTCGAGCAGTACTTC. It specifies CASSLAPSTDPTVEQYF. The chain uses TRBV7-2 and TRBJ2-4, with D possibly TRBD1 on 5 matching bases. Judging by the DNA end, TRBJ2-7 fits better; the J call may be wrong. CDR3 size: 17 residues. Germline V CDR1 and CDR2: SGHTA, FQGNSA.

This chain connects TRBV12-3 or TRBV12-4 to TRBJ1-2; TRBD1 aligns across 9 bases. This CDR3 has 17 amino acids. J gave up 1 base and V 6 bases, and 12 bases lay outside the gene matches. The CDR3 nucleotides are TGTGCCAGCAGATTATGGGACAGGGAAAACTTTAACTATGGCTACACCTTC. It translates to CASRLWDRENFNYGYTF.

The chain employs TRBV11-2 and TRBJ1-2, with D uncertain. The CDR3 totals 15 residues. CDR1 SGHAT and CDR2 FQNNGV come from the germline V gene. The V end was cut by 0 bases, the J end by 2 bases, with 10 bases between. The CDR3 is CASSLEFGTNYGYTF. The CDR3, as DNA: TGTGCCAGCAGCTTAGAGTTTGGAACAAACTATGGCTACACCTTC.

The V call is TRBV29-1, the J call TRBJ1-1; D gene ambiguous. CDR1 and CDR2 from the germline V gene are SQVTM and ANQGSEA. Between the trimmed V and J ends, which lost 7 bases and 3 bases, there was a span of 15 bases. The CDR3 loop spans 13 amino acids. CDR3 DNA: TGCAGCGCCGAAACTCAGAGGGACACTGAAGCTTTCTTT. It yields the protein CSAETQRDTEAFF.